The next 21 T cell receptor beta chains were all read from a single sample in a study of Graves' ophthalmopathy and Graves' hyperthyroidism. CDR3 regions of TCR beta were amplified from RNA transcripts. Scientists carried out first-round RT-PCR using HTBI primers and then a second-round multiplex PCR. One entry per CDR3 protein, called by TCRdb with MiXCR from the multiplex PCR reads. Seen here are 300,000 to 400,000 distinct CDR3 sequences, 15% to 20% observed once, and the top ten hold around an eighth. Sequenced material: peripheral blood. These receptors all come from an adult man with Graves' ophthalmopathy.

This clonotype has a count of ten or more. The rearrangement uses TRBV19 and TRBJ1-5; 7 bases match TRBD1. V lost 10 bases and J lost 5; bases outside the gene matches: 11. The CDR3 loop spans 14 amino acids. The germline CDR1 and CDR2 sequences are LNHDA and SQIVND (reference sequence). The CDR3 sequence: CATAGRGLDQPQHF. The CDR3 coding sequence is TGTGCCACTGCGGGGAGGGGGCTCGATCAGCCCCAGCATTTT.

This clonotype was seen at least ten times. CDR3 DNA sequence: TGTGCCAGCAGTCGAGGCGGGAGATCCTACGAGCAGTACTTC. This translates into CASSRGGRSYEQYF. The chain is built from TRBV6-1 and TRBJ2-7; TRBD2 aligns across 7 bases. Germline V gene lookup returns CDR1 MNHNS and CDR2 SASEGT. V lost 5 bases and J lost 1; bases outside the gene matches: 5. This CDR3 region has 14 residues.

In this sample, this clonotype turned up many times. The V and J genes are TRBV30 and TRBJ1-2; D is uncertain. CDR3 length: 11 residues. V was shortened by 0 bases and J by 4 bases, with 3 bases between the two germline ends. Germline V gene sequence: CDR1 GTSNPN, CDR2 SVGIG (reference sequence). The CDR3 region is CAWSVVYGYTF. For the CDR3, the DNA is TGTGCCTGGAGTGTGGTCTATGGCTACACCTTC.

In its sample, this clonotype was seen a few times. This sequence joins TRBV30 and TRBJ2-2; 11 nucleotides match TRBD1. V shed 2 bases, J shed 1 base, and the junction held 3 bases outside the gene matches. The CDR3 is 16 residues long. CDR1 is GTSNPN, CDR2 SVGIG, per germline (reference sequence). CDR3 region: CAWSHGTGGNTGELFF. The CDR3, as DNA: TGTGCCTGGAGTCACGGGACAGGGGGGAACACCGGGGAGCTGTTTTTT.

This clonotype was detected many times. This CDR3 is CSAPHRSGGALDETQYF. CDR3 in DNA: TGCAGTGCTCCCCACCGGAGCGGGGGGGCCTTGGATGAGACCCAGTACTTC. V gene TRBV20-1 combines with J gene TRBJ2-5; 10 nucleotides align to TRBD2. The CDR3 is made up of 17 amino acids. V shed 5 bases and J 5 bases; nucleotides not matched to a gene: 17. Per germline, CDR1 DFQATT and CDR2 SNEGSKA (reference sequence).

This clonotype was observed many times. This CDR3 is CASSLTPGTGGGGQPQHF. Written as DNA, the CDR3 is TGTGCCAGCAGCTTAACACCCGGGACAGGGGGCGGCGGTCAGCCCCAGCATTTT. The chain links TRBV7-3 to TRBJ1-5; 12 nucleotides align to TRBD1. There are 18 residues in the CDR3. Germline values: CDR1 SGHTA, CDR2 FQGTGA. With V trimmed by 0 bases and J by 6 bases, 9 bases remained unmatched.

At least ten counts were recorded for this clonotype. A read error may account for a junction end that differs from germline. The chain recombines TRBV7-8 with TRBJ1-5, with D unresolved. The CDR3 consists of 15 residues. Per germline, CDR1 SGHVS and CDR2 FQNEAQ. CDR3 DNA: TGTACCAGCAGCTTGGAGGCAGCTAGCAATCAGCCCCAGCATTTT. It codes for CTSSLEAASNQPQHF. The complete variable domain, with remaining parts taken from reference TRBV7-8 and TRBJ1-5, reads GAGVSQSPRYKVAKRGQDVALRCDPISGHVSLFWYQQALGQGPEFLTYFQNEAQLDKSGLPSDRFFAERPEGSVSTLKIQRTQQEDSAVYLCTSSLEAASNQPQHFGDGTRLSIL.

The sample holds many counts of this clonotype. As DNA, the CDR3 is TGTGCCAGCAGCGTCGGAGTTGCTGGCACTGAAGCTTTCTTT. Translating gives CASSVGVAGTEAFF. The chain has TRBV2 and TRBJ1-1; D gene unclear. The CDR3 spans 14 residues. V shed 6 bases and J shed 4 bases, with 15 bases lying between them. Germline CDR1 SNHLY, CDR2 FYNNEI.

The sample holds many counts of this clonotype. The rearrangement links TRBV27 to TRBJ1-5, with D unclear. The germline V gene encodes CDR1 MNHEY and CDR2 SMNVEV (reference sequence). V was cut by 3 bases and J by 3 bases, with 3 bases left in between. This CDR3 has 12 residues. The CDR3 coding sequence is TGTGCCAGCAGTTTCGTCAATCAGCCCCAGCATTTT. Translated, it gives CASSFVNQPQHF.

The count of this clonotype is one. The chain links TRBV12-3 or TRBV12-4 to TRBJ2-7; 9 bases map to TRBD2. This CDR3 is built from 15 residues. V was clipped by 1 base and J by 7 bases; unmatched bases: 8. The CDR3 loop reads CASSLVPSGTPEQYF. CDR3 bases: TGTGCCAGCAGTTTAGTCCCTAGCGGGACCCCTGAGCAGTACTTC.

This clonotype was counted at least ten times. This sequence joins TRBV4-1 and TRBJ2-2; D remains unclear. Germline CDR1 reads MGHRA; CDR2 reads YSYEKL. CDR3 length equals 14 residues. The V end was cut by 3 bases, the J end by 0 bases, with 5 bases between. The CDR3 coding sequence is TGCGCCAGCAGCCACAATACGAACACCGGGGAGCTGTTTTTT. Protein sequence: CASSHNTNTGELFF.

The rearrangement uses TRBV4-2 and TRBJ2-7; 8 positions agree with TRBD1. Germline-derived CDR1 and CDR2 are LGHNA and YNFKEQ. V gave up 4 bases and J gave up 6 bases; unmatched junction bases: 17. CDR3 length: 17 residues. The CDR3 DNA reads TGTGCCAGCAGCCGGGTCCTCAGGGGGCGCCCATCGGGCGAGCAGTACTTC. The encoded protein is CASSRVLRGRPSGEQYF.

This clonotype was detected many times. In nucleotides, the CDR3 is TGTGCCAGCAGTGGGACCGCGGGGACCGGGGAGCTGTTTTTT. This codes for CASSGTAGTGELFF. The V and J genes are TRBV28 and TRBJ2-2, with D possibly matching TRBD2 (6 bases). This CDR3 contains 14 residues. The V and J ends lost 5 bases and 5 bases respectively, with 12 bases between them. CDR1 is MDHEN, CDR2 SYDVKM, per germline.

About this clonotype: The junction shows a germline mismatch at one end, possibly a read error. The J gene is TRBJ2-7, the V gene TRBV6-2 or TRBV6-3; no reliable D call. The CDR3 length is 13 residues. Looked up from germline, CDR1 is MNHEY and CDR2 is SVGEGT. The CDR3 DNA is TGTGCCAGCAGTTCCCGCGGCAGGAGCGAGCAGTCCTTC. As protein: CASSSRGRSEQSF.

This clonotype was counted ten times or more. This chain links TRBV20-1 with TRBJ1-1; a weak D match, TRBD1 (5 bases). With 0 bases removed from V and 1 base from J, the gap between germline ends came to 15 bases. This CDR3 contains 16 residues. The V gene's germline CDR1 is DFQATT and CDR2 SNEGSKA (reference sequence). CDR3 coding DNA: TGCAGTGCTAGAGACCCGGGGGGACGTCCGAACACTGAAGCTTTCTTT. It specifies CSARDPGGRPNTEAFF.

In its sample, this clonotype was seen many times. The genes are TRBV4-1 and TRBJ1-2; possibly TRBD1 for D (6 bases). The V end lost 0 bases, the J end lost 1 base, and 9 bases lay between the germline ends. Germline-derived CDR1 and CDR2 are MGHRA and YSYEKL. The length of the CDR3 is 15 residues. In nucleotides, the CDR3 is TGCGCCAGCAGCCAAGATGCGGACAGTAACTATGGCTACACCTTC. Translating it yields CASSQDADSNYGYTF.

This clonotype occurred many times. The J gene is TRBJ2-7, the V gene TRBV4-2, with TRBD2 identical over 9 bases. Trimming took 5 bases from V and 5 from J; bases not matched to a gene: 10. CDR1 is LGHNA, CDR2 YNFKEQ, per germline. The CDR3 totals 15 residues. CDR3 bases: TGTGCCAGCAGCTCAGGCGGGAGGGAGGTAAACGAGCAGTACTTC. Encoded protein: CASSSGGREVNEQYF.

There are many counts of this clonotype. The chain links TRBV4-1 to TRBJ2-6; maybe TRBD1 (6 bases). The CDR3 runs to 15 residues. V dropped 2 bases and J dropped 1 base, with 6 bases sitting between them. Germline assignment: CDR1 MGHRA and CDR2 YSYEKL. Here the CDR3 DNA reads TGCGCCAGCAGCCAAACAGGGTCTGGGGCCAACGTCCTGACTTTC. Encoded protein: CASSQTGSGANVLTF.

This clonotype was recorded at least ten times. This rearrangement joins TRBV7-8 to TRBJ2-7; 8 nucleotides match TRBD1. The CDR3 has 15 residues. V shed 1 base and J 4 bases; nucleotides not matched to a gene: 6. Germline V CDR1 and CDR2: SGHVS, FQNEAQ. The CDR3 DNA reads as TGTGCCAGCAGCTTAGTCGGCAGGGGGCCGTACGAGCAGTACTTC. Its translation: CASSLVGRGPYEQYF.

On this clonotype itself: This could be a read error, since a much larger clone is one nucleotide away. In nucleotides, the CDR3 is TGTGCCACCAGTGCTACAGGGAGCCCCTACGAGCAGTACTTC. Amino acid sequence: CATSATGSPYEQYF. The chain carries TRBV24-1 and TRBJ2-7, with a weak D call TRBD1 (6 bases). Trimming took 5 bases from V and 2 from J, leaving 12 bases between them. The germline V gene encodes CDR1 KGHDR and CDR2 SFDVKD. The CDR3 consists of 14 residues.

This clonotype was picked up many times. V is TRBV27 and J is TRBJ1-2, with D perhaps TRBD1 (5 bases). V dropped 1 base and J dropped 7 bases, with 16 bases sitting between them. The germline V gene encodes CDR1 MNHEY and CDR2 SMNVEV (reference sequence). This CDR3 is built from 15 residues. The chain's CDR3 is CASSLLGGSLRGYTF. CDR3 nucleotides: TGTGCCAGCAGTTTATTGGGGGGATCTCTTCGTGGCTACACCTTC.